A selection of T cell receptor beta chains follows, all from one sample in a study of T-cell reconstitution after alpha-beta-depleted transplantation in children. Using its own MiXCR run on the PCR reads, TCRdb lists one record per CDR3 protein. The sample lists about 70,000 distinct CDR3 sequences; 9.5% to 13% were seen once. The input for sequencing was PBMCs, taken before TCRalphabeta/CD19-depleted stem cell transplant. These receptors were obtained from a boy between 10 and 17 years old with acute myeloid leukemia, due to receive a stem cell transplant. CDR3s include the opening cysteine and the closing phenylalanine or tryptophan. The order of the fields is D gene, J gene, clone size, V gene, CDR3 DNA, CDR3 protein. The D gene is left open where the match is weak. Clone sizes are given selectively: once, few, many, or a class where the clone is expanded.

>.|TRBJ2-1|.|TRBV29-1
TGCAGCGTACCAACGGGAGAGCAGTTCTTC
CSVPTGEQFF
>.|TRBJ2-5|many|TRBV7-2
TGTGCCAGCAGCTTAGGACCCGTGCCTAAGACCCAGTACTTC
CASSLGPVPKTQYF
>.|TRBJ1-1|many|TRBV7-9
TGTGCCAGCAGCTTATCGGCAGGGTGGAACACTGAAGCTTTCTTT
CASSLSAGWNTEAFF
>TRBD2|TRBJ2-7|many|TRBV18
TGTGCCAGCTCCCTCGGGACTAGCGGGAGTAGGGAGCAGTACTTC
CASSLGTSGSREQYF
>.|TRBJ2-7|many|TRBV15
TGTGCCACCAGCAGGACGGGGATGACCTACGAGCAGTACTTC
CATSRTGMTYEQYF
>TRBD2|TRBJ2-1|.|TRBV7-8
TGTGCCAGCAGCTTAGCCGGACTAGTCGATGAGCAGTTCTTC
CASSLAGLVDEQFF
>.|TRBJ2-2|few|TRBV5-1
TGCGCCAGCAGCTCGGGAGCTAGGGCCGGGGAGCTGTTTTTT
CASSSGARAGELFF
>TRBD1|TRBJ1-5|.|TRBV18
TGTGCCAGCTCACCGGGACAGGGAACAGATCAGCCCCAGCATTTT
CASSPGQGTDQPQHF
>.|TRBJ2-7|many|TRBV20-1
TGCAGTGCTGGTGCTAGGGGGAGGGGTGACCTATACGAGCAGTACTTC
CSAGARGRGDLYEQYF
>TRBD2|TRBJ2-3|many|TRBV7-3
TGTGCCAGCAGTTACCGACTAGCAGCAGATACGCAGTATTTT
CASSYRLAADTQYF
>TRBD1|TRBJ1-3|many|TRBV20-1
TGCAGTGCTAAGGGGGCCGCCGTGGATGCCACCATATATTTT
CSAKGAAVDATIYF
>.|TRBJ2-5|.|TRBV5-6
TGTGCCAGCAGCTTGTCACAGGGAGGGGGAGAGACCCAGTACTTC
CASSLSQGGGETQYF
>.|TRBJ1-5|many|TRBV30
TGTGCCTGGATGGGGGGTAGCAATCAGCCCCAGCATTTT
CAWMGGSNQPQHF
>TRBD1|TRBJ1-5|many|TRBV12-3/TRBV12-4
TGTGCCAGCAGTAGGACAGGGGATTATCAGCCCCAGCATTTT
CASSRTGDYQPQHF
>.|TRBJ1-1|many|TRBV15
TGTGCCACCAGCAGTGTCGACACTGAAGCTTTCTTT
CATSSVDTEAFF
>.|TRBJ1-2|many|TRBV5-1
TGCGCCAGCAGCCCCATGGCGGGGTCAAACTATGGCTACACCTTC
CASSPMAGSNYGYTF
>.|TRBJ1-5|many|TRBV19
TGTGCCAGTACCGACCGGGACACCCAAAATCAGCCCCAGCATTTT
CASTDRDTQNQPQHF
>.|TRBJ1-2|many|TRBV24-1
TGTGCCACCAGTGATTTGCGGCAGGGCTATGGCTACACCTTC
CATSDLRQGYGYTF
>.|TRBJ2-1|many|TRBV5-6
TGTGCCAGCAGCTTTCTAGCGCTGAGCTCCTACAATGAGCAGTTCTTC
CASSFLALSSYNEQFF
>.|TRBJ2-4|many|TRBV10-3
TGTGCCATCAGTGAGCCTAAGGGTACTTTAGCCAAAAACATTCAGTACTTC
CAISEPKGTLAKNIQYF
>.|TRBJ2-3|many|TRBV20-1
TGCAGTGCTGTCCCGGGGGCGGTGGATACGCAGTATTTT
CSAVPGAVDTQYF
>TRBD1|TRBJ1-4|many|TRBV5-1
TGCGCCAGCAGCTCGGGACAGGGGGAAGAAAAACTGTTTTTT
CASSSGQGEEKLFF
>.|TRBJ2-1|many|TRBV29-1
TGCAGCGTTGTTGCGTATGCTGAGCAGTTCTTC
CSVVAYAEQFF
>.|TRBJ2-7|many|TRBV3-1
TGTGCCAGCAGCCCACCACCTGGCGGTCTTTACGAGCAGTACTTC
CASSPPPGGLYEQYF
>.|TRBJ2-7|many|TRBV27
TGTGCCAGCAGTTCTTATAGCTCCTACGAGCAGTACTTC
CASSSYSSYEQYF
>TRBD2|TRBJ2-2|.|TRBV28
TGTGCCACCGACAATAGCGGGAGGGTTGGGAACACCGGGGAGCTGTTTTTT
CATDNSGRVGNTGELFF
>TRBD1|TRBJ2-5|many|TRBV28
TGTGCCAGCAGCCCTAGGACAGGGAAAGGGGAGACCCAGTACTTC
CASSPRTGKGETQYF
>.|TRBJ1-1|many|TRBV20-1
TGCAGTGCTCTACACAGGGCGGTCACTGAAGCTTTCTTT
CSALHRAVTEAFF
>.|TRBJ1-6|many|TRBV20-1
TGCAGTGCTAGAGGGACAGCCAATAATTCACCCCTCCACTTT
CSARGTANNSPLHF
>.|TRBJ1-1|many|TRBV6-5
TGTGCCAGCAGCCCCGAGGGAACAGGCCGGCGGAGAGCTTTCTTT
CASSPEGTGRRRAFF
>.|TRBJ2-5|few|TRBV7-9
TGTGCCAGCAGCTGGGGAGTGATTCACCAAGGGGAGACCCAGTACTTC
CASSWGVIHQGETQYF
>TRBD2|TRBJ2-5|many|TRBV7-2
TGTGCCAGCAGATACCAGACTAGCGGGAGTTGGGGAGAGACCCAGTACTTC
CASRYQTSGSWGETQYF
>.|TRBJ2-3|many|TRBV25-1
TGTGCCAGCAGTGACCACGGAGGGACGCAGTATTTT
CASSDHGGTQYF
>.|TRBJ1-2|many|TRBV5-4
TGTGCCAGCAGCTTGGGGCCCCTTGGACAGTATGGCTACACCTTC
CASSLGPLGQYGYTF
>TRBD1|TRBJ2-7|many|TRBV6-5
TGTGCCAGCAGTTTCCACGGGACAGAGAAATCCTACGAGCAGTACTTC
CASSFHGTEKSYEQYF
>.|TRBJ1-2|few|TRBV15
TGTGCCACCAGCAGAGTGGGGTTTTTCGATGGCTACACCTTC
CATSRVGFFDGYTF
>.|TRBJ2-3|many|TRBV10-2
TGCGCCACGAGCTGGGGGGAAACGACAGATACGCAGTATTTT
CATSWGETTDTQYF
>TRBD2|TRBJ2-5|.|TRBV11-2
TGTGCCAGCAGCTTAGAAAGGGCGGGGTATAGCGGGGTCCAAGAGACCCAGTACTTC
CASSLERAGYSGVQETQYF
>TRBD1|TRBJ1-6|many|TRBV5-1
TGCGCCAGCAGCTTGGCCAGACAGGGGCGGAATTCACCCCTCCACTTT
CASSLARQGRNSPLHF
>.|TRBJ2-7|many|TRBV5-6
TGTGCCAGCAGCTTGGAACTCAGGGTGGAGGGGGGTGACGAGCAGTACTTC
CASSLELRVEGGDEQYF
>TRBD1|TRBJ1-1|many|TRBV6-5
TGTGCCAGCAGTTACGGGACAGGGAACACTGAAGCTTTCTTT
CASSYGTGNTEAFF
>TRBD2|TRBJ2-3|many|TRBV9
TGTGCCAGCAGCGTGGGTAGCGGGAGAGGTACAGATACGCAGTATTTT
CASSVGSGRGTDTQYF
>.|TRBJ1-3|.|TRBV7-2
TGTGCCAGCACCCCCAAGGGGGGCAACACCATATATTTT
CASTPKGGNTIYF
>.|TRBJ2-5|.|TRBV29-1
TGCAGCGTTGTCCCGGGAGAAGAGACCCAGTACTTC
CSVVPGEETQYF
>.|TRBJ1-5|many|TRBV7-3
TGTGCCAGCAGCTTAAGGGCAGGGCGGTACTCTCAGCCCCAGCATTTT
CASSLRAGRYSQPQHF
>.|TRBJ1-4|many|TRBV27
TGTGCCAGTCAGCGCCTATGGGGCCTTAATGAAAAACTGTTTTTT
CASQRLWGLNEKLFF
>.|TRBJ2-1|many|TRBV5-5
TGTGCCAGCAGCCCCTTGGGGGAAAGGTTGGCCTACAATGAGCAGTTCTTC
CASSPLGERLAYNEQFF
>.|TRBJ1-1|many|TRBV6-1
TGTGCCAGCAAACCCGGGACCCTATATCGAGAAGCTTTCTTT
CASKPGTLYREAFF